Below are 32 T cell receptor beta chains sequenced from a single sample in a study of blood T cell repertoires in COVID-19. The assay was immunoSEQ multiplex PCR, and TCRdb's table has in-frame clones only and misses some. The top ten clones hold around 3% of a sample with about 180,000 clones, approximately 85% of them seen once. The sequenced sample was peripheral blood. Source of these receptors: a man aged 55 to 70 with acute or convalescent COVID-19.

The J gene is TRBJ1-2, the V gene TRBV3-1 (or the pseudogene TRBV3-2); D unresolved. The CDR3 consists of 12 residues. V dropped 5 bases and J dropped 7 bases, with 11 bases sitting between them. Germline loops: CDR1 LGHDT, CDR2 YNNKEL (reference sequence). The CDR3: CASSFKGGGYTF. CDR3 bases: TGTGCCAGCAGCTTCAAGGGAGGTGGCTACACCTTC.

The V call is TRBV19, the J call TRBJ1-3; D may be TRBD1 (6 bases). Trimming cost V 3 bases and J 0 bases, with 18 bases left between them. Looked up from germline, CDR1 is LNHDA and CDR2 is SQIVND (reference sequence). The CDR3 is 18 residues long. Written as DNA, the CDR3 is TGTGCCAGTAGTATTCAGACAGGCCGTTCGACCTCTGGAAACACCATATATTTT. Residues: CASSIQTGRSTSGNTIYF.

V usage is TRBV6-6 and J usage is TRBJ2-5; 15 nucleotides line up with TRBD2. This CDR3 spans 14 amino acids. Unmatched junction bases numbered 1, after V lost 6 bases and J lost 5 bases. Germline V gene lookup returns CDR1 MNHNY and CDR2 SVGAGI (reference sequence). The CDR3 loop reads CASSGTSGRETQYF. The CDR3 DNA is TGTGCCAGCAGCGGGACTAGCGGGAGGGAGACCCAGTACTTC.

The gene calls are TRBV9 and TRBJ2-1, with 7 nucleotides matching TRBD2. This CDR3 spans 16 amino acids. Unmatched junction bases numbered 6, after V lost 0 bases and J lost 3 bases. Germline V gene sequence: CDR1 SGDLS, CDR2 YYNGEE. The CDR3 nucleotides are TGTGCCAGCAGCGTAGATGGCGGGAGCTTCTACAATGAGCAGTTCTTC. Protein: CASSVDGGSFYNEQFF. Supplemented by reference TRBV9 and TRBJ2-1, the full variable domain reads DSGVTQTPKHLITATGQRVTLRCSPRSGDLSVYWYQQSLDQGLQFLIQYYNGEERAKGNILERFSAQQFPDLHSELNLSSLELGDSALYFCASSVDGGSFYNEQFFGPGTRLTVL.

The rearrangement links TRBV25-1 to TRBJ2-7; possibly TRBD1 for D (6 bases). CDR1 and CDR2 from the germline V gene are MGHDK and SYGVNS. This CDR3 has 12 amino acids. V lost 8 bases to trimming and J lost 7 bases, with 15 bases between them. The CDR3 nucleotides read TGTGCCAGCGGGCACAGGGTCGGGGAGCAGTACTTC. Its translation: CASGHRVGEQYF.

This clone appeared a single time. The V gene is TRBV9, the J gene TRBJ2-5, with TRBD1 matching over 7 bases. The V segment lost 0 bases and the J segment 3 bases; nucleotides outside the gene matches: 5. CDR3 length: 15 residues. In germline, CDR1 is SGDLS, CDR2 YYNGEE. The CDR3 reads CASSVGRQGKETQYF. As DNA, the CDR3 is TGTGCCAGCAGCGTAGGGAGACAGGGAAAAGAGACCCAGTACTTC.

This rearrangement joins TRBV2 to TRBJ2-1, with 16 bases lining up with TRBD2. Germline trimming cut 6 bases from V and 6 bases from J; bases unmatched to any gene: 5. CDR3 length: 16 amino acids. Germline V CDR1 and CDR2: SNHLY, FYNNEI. CDR3 amino acids: CASREGLAGGVNEQFF. The CDR3 nucleotides are TGTGCCAGCAGAGAGGGACTAGCGGGAGGGGTCAATGAGCAGTTCTTC. Together with reference TRBV2 and TRBJ2-1, the CDR3 gives the full variable domain: EPEVTQTPSHQVTQMGQEVILRCVPISNHLYFYWYRQILGQKVEFLVSFYNNEISEKSEIFDDQFSVERPDGSNFTLKIRSTKLEDSAMYFCASREGLAGGVNEQFFGPGTRLTVL.

The chain carries TRBV5-1 and TRBJ2-7; D might be TRBD1 (5 bases). V was shortened by 4 bases and J by 4 bases, with 21 bases between the two germline ends. CDR1 and CDR2 from the germline V gene are SGHRS and YFSETQ. This CDR3 comprises 16 residues. CDR3 protein: CASSTGGALGIYEQYF. CDR3 DNA: TGCGCCAGCAGCACAGGCGGAGCCCTTGGGATATACGAGCAGTACTTC.

The chain recombines TRBV27 with TRBJ2-3; 9 bases agree with TRBD2. V shed 6 bases, J shed 13 bases, and the junction held 5 bases outside the gene matches. Looked up from germline, CDR1 is MNHEY and CDR2 is SMNVEV (reference sequence). The CDR3 is made up of 11 amino acids. The CDR3 nucleotides are TGTGCCAGCAGCCTGGGCGGGAGGGAGTATTTT. The encoded protein is CASSLGGREYF.

This chain links TRBV19 with TRBJ1-1, with unresolved D. V was shortened by 7 bases and J by 8 bases, with 11 bases between the two germline ends. The CDR3 extends over 11 amino acids. Germline V gene lookup returns CDR1 LNHDA and CDR2 SQIVND (reference sequence). CDR3 in amino acids: CASTLGREAFF. CDR3 nucleotide sequence: TGTGCCAGTACCTTGGGGAGAGAAGCTTTCTTT.

The V gene is TRBV12-5, the J gene TRBJ2-1, with TRBD2 matching 11 bases. Looked up from germline, CDR1 is LGHNT and CDR2 is FRNRAP. This CDR3 spans 17 amino acids. V gave up 3 bases and J gave up 6 bases; unmatched junction bases: 10. The CDR3 coding sequence is TGTGCTAGTGGTTTAAACGTCCTAGCGGGAGGACGCAATGAGCAGTTCTTC. Amino acid sequence: CASGLNVLAGGRNEQFF.

V gene TRBV6-2 or TRBV6-3 combines with J gene TRBJ2-5; D is possibly TRBD2 (5 bases). The CDR3 length is 14 residues. The V end was cut by 5 bases, the J end by 4 bases, with 14 bases between. Germline loops: CDR1 MNHEY, CDR2 SVGEGT. Here the CDR3 reads CASSPEVEGETQYF. The CDR3 DNA follows: TGTGCCAGCAGTCCCGAGGTAGAGGGAGAGACCCAGTACTTC.

Regarding this clone: The sample holds other DNA sequences that translate to the same CDR3. The chain carries TRBV6-2 or TRBV6-3 and TRBJ2-5; perhaps TRBD2 as D (5 bases). Germline CDR1 is MNHEY and CDR2 is SVGEGT. This CDR3 comprises 14 residues. Trimming cost V 0 bases and J 4 bases, with 9 bases left between them. CDR3 loop: CASSYSTGRETQYF. CDR3 sequence (DNA): TGTGCCAGCAGTTACTCCACGGGAAGAGAGACCCAGTACTTC.

The chain couples TRBV5-1 to TRBJ2-1; 9 positions agree with TRBD1. Looked up from germline, CDR1 is SGHRS and CDR2 is YFSETQ. The CDR3 spans 16 residues. V lost 5 bases to trimming and J lost 5 bases; unmatched junction nucleotides: 11. The CDR3 here is CASSYGTGGLNNEQFF. CDR3 DNA: TGCGCCAGCAGTTACGGAACAGGGGGCCTCAACAATGAGCAGTTCTTC. Filled out from reference TRBV5-1 and TRBJ2-1, the complete variable domain reads KAGVTQTPRYLIKTRGQQVTLSCSPISGHRSVSWYQQTPGQGLQFLFEYFSETQRNKGNFPGRFSGRQFSNSRSEMNVSTLELGDSALYLCASSYGTGGLNNEQFFGPGTRLTVL.

The V call is TRBV9, the J call TRBJ1-1; D not resolved. CDR1 is SGDLS, CDR2 YYNGEE, per germline. Trimming removed 0 bases at V and 5 bases at J, with 8 bases between. The CDR3 is 13 amino acids. The CDR3 loop is CASSVGDGTEAFF. The CDR3 bases are TGTGCCAGCAGCGTAGGTGACGGGACTGAAGCTTTCTTT.

The chain recombines TRBV12-5 with TRBJ1-3; the D gene is possibly TRBD1 (5 bases). Germline V lookup: CDR1 LGHNT, CDR2 FRNRAP. V shed 2 bases and J shed 2 bases, with 7 bases lying between them. This CDR3 is 14 amino acids long. The CDR3 DNA follows: TGTGCTAGTGGTTTGTCAGGGACTGGAAACACCATATATTTT. Translating gives CASGLSGTGNTIYF.

This rearrangement joins TRBV24-1 to TRBJ2-5; the match to TRBD2 covers 7 bases. The CDR3 runs to 14 residues. After removal of 7 bases from V and 0 bases from J, the junction contained 4 bases not matched to a gene. From germline, CDR1 is KGHDR and CDR2 SFDVKD. The CDR3 sequence is CATSLGGDQETQYF. For the CDR3, the DNA is TGTGCCACCAGCCTTGGGGGGGACCAAGAGACCCAGTACTTC.

The chain recombines TRBV4-2 with TRBJ2-6; D gene unclear. Deletions cut 1 base from V and 2 bases from J, with 6 bases between. CDR1 is LGHNA and CDR2 is YNFKEQ in the germline V gene. This CDR3 has 15 residues. CDR3 protein: CASSQGQTGANVLTF. Written as DNA, the CDR3 is TGTGCCAGCAGCCAAGGGCAGACTGGGGCCAACGTCCTGACTTTC.

This rearrangement joins TRBV5-1 to TRBJ2-7, with 7 bases lining up with TRBD1. V lost 4 bases to trimming and J lost 6 bases; unmatched junction nucleotides: 10. Germline CDR1 and CDR2: SGHRS and YFSETQ. This CDR3 spans 14 amino acids. The chain's CDR3 is CASSPRQGSREQYF. The DNA for the CDR3 is TGCGCCAGCAGCCCCCGACAGGGAAGTCGCGAGCAGTACTTC.

This clone occurred once. The chain recombines TRBV5-4 with TRBJ2-3; a possible D gene is TRBD2 (6 bases). Germline-derived CDR1 and CDR2 are SGHNT and YYREEE (reference sequence). V was shortened by 5 bases and J by 1 base, with 14 bases between the two germline ends. The length of the CDR3 is 15 residues. This CDR3 reads CASSWGDPRTDTQYF. CDR3 DNA sequence: TGTGCCAGCAGTTGGGGGGATCCCCGCACAGATACGCAGTATTTT.

The V call is TRBV19, the J call TRBJ1-2; tentative D call: TRBD1 (6 bases). The length of the CDR3 is 14 residues. CDR1 is LNHDA and CDR2 is SQIVND in the germline V gene (reference sequence). With 4 bases removed from V and 8 bases from J, the gap between germline ends came to 17 bases. CDR3 sequence: CASSTRDTLKGYTF. The CDR3 DNA sequence: TGTGCCAGTAGTACCCGGGACACCTTGAAAGGCTACACCTTC.

The rearrangement joins TRBV4-1 to TRBJ2-1; the D gene is possibly TRBD2 (5 bases). The ends were cut back, 2 bases at V and 3 bases at J, with 17 bases in the middle. This CDR3 is 17 amino acids long. CDR1 MGHRA and CDR2 YSYEKL come from the germline V gene. The CDR3 nucleotides read TGCGCCAGCAGCCAACCCCCCCGGTCCAGCGGCTACAATGAGCAGTTCTTC. Its translation is CASSQPPRSSGYNEQFF.

The V gene is TRBV2, the J gene TRBJ2-5; 8 bases line up with TRBD1. Germline V gives CDR1 SNHLY, CDR2 FYNNEI. The CDR3 contains 18 residues. Trimming removed 0 bases from V and 6 bases from J; junction bases left unmatched: 15. CDR3 region: CASSEAVAGQERVKTQYF. The CDR3 nucleotides are TGTGCCAGCAGTGAAGCTGTGGCGGGACAGGAGCGGGTGAAGACCCAGTACTTC.

The chain carries TRBV4-2 and TRBJ1-2, with 9 bases identical to TRBD1. V gave up 1 base and J gave up 8 bases; unmatched junction bases: 8. The CDR3 totals 15 residues. Germline V CDR1 and CDR2: LGHNA, YNFKEQ. The CDR3 sequence: CASSQVSGQGNGYTF. CDR3 nucleotides: TGTGCCAGCAGCCAAGTTAGTGGACAGGGGAACGGCTACACCTTC.

The chain links TRBV16 to TRBJ1-4; D not certain. Germline lookup yields CDR1 KGHSY and CDR2 FQNENV. The CDR3 is 15 amino acids. The V end lost 2 bases, the J end lost 3 bases, and 10 bases lay between the germline ends. CDR3 coding DNA: TGTGCCAGCAGCCAAAGGCAGGCGTCTAATGAAAAACTGTTTTTT. Translation: CASSQRQASNEKLFF.

This chain's CDR3 is CASSLGGAGGYNEQFF. The CDR3 bases are TGTGCCAGCAGCTTGGGCGGGGCGGGAGGCTACAATGAGCAGTTCTTC. This chain connects TRBV5-4 to TRBJ2-1, with TRBD2 matching over 8 bases. Per germline, CDR1 SGHNT and CDR2 YYREEE (reference sequence). Germline trimming cut 0 bases from V and 3 bases from J; bases unmatched to any gene: 5. The CDR3 contains 16 residues.

The rearrangement joins TRBV7-2 to TRBJ2-7, with 10 nucleotides matching TRBD2. V shed 8 bases, J shed 1 base, and the junction held 8 bases outside the gene matches. Per the germline V gene, CDR1 is SGHTA and CDR2 is FQGNSA. This CDR3 has 15 amino acids. The CDR3 DNA reads as TGTGCCAGCGCGGAGGGGACTAGCGTTTCCTACGAGCAGTACTTC. It encodes CASAEGTSVSYEQYF.

V usage is TRBV5-1 and J usage is TRBJ2-5; D possibly corresponds to TRBD1 (5 bases). V dropped 8 bases and J dropped 5 bases, with 13 bases sitting between them. There are 12 residues in the CDR3. Germline loops: CDR1 SGHRS, CDR2 YFSETQ. CDR3 nucleotide sequence: TGCGCCAGTTCCCTCCCAGGGGAGACCCAGTACTTC. As protein: CASSLPGETQYF.

The chain links TRBV28 to TRBJ2-1, with a possible D match to TRBD2 (6 bases). This CDR3 contains 15 residues. Trimming pared 11 bases from V and 2 bases from J, leaving 19 bases between. The germline V gene has CDR1 MDHEN and CDR2 SYDVKM. CDR3 bases: TGTGCCTCGAGCACGCCTAGGACTACCTACAATGAGCAGTTCTTC. Translated: CASSTPRTTYNEQFF.

The chain links TRBV6-1 to TRBJ2-7; TRBD2 matches at 8 bases. The CDR3 is 16 amino acids. Trimming took 2 bases from V and 6 from J; bases not matched to a gene: 12. Germline CDR1 MNHNS, CDR2 SASEGT. Written as DNA, the CDR3 is TGTGCCAGCAGTGAATCGGGAGGGAGATGGTCCGGCGAGCAGTACTTC. This codes for CASSESGGRWSGEQYF.

J is TRBJ2-1 and V is TRBV19, with 13 nucleotides matching TRBD2. The CDR3 is 16 amino acids. Losses at the gene ends were 3 bases for V and 6 bases for J; bases not matched to a gene: 5. CDR1 and CDR2 from the germline V gene are LNHDA and SQIVND (reference sequence). In nucleotides, the CDR3 is TGTGCCAGTAGTATGGGACTAGCGGGGAGGCCCAATGAGCAGTTCTTC. Its protein product is CASSMGLAGRPNEQFF.

The V gene is TRBV3-1 (or the pseudogene TRBV3-2), the J gene TRBJ1-2; no clear D. With 0 bases removed from V and 4 bases from J, the gap between germline ends came to 9 bases. CDR1 and CDR2 from the germline V gene are LGHDT and YNNKEL (reference sequence). CDR3 length: 14 amino acids. This chain's CDR3 is CASSQDSTFYGYTF. The CDR3 nucleotides read TGTGCCAGCAGCCAAGATTCGACATTCTATGGCTACACCTTC.